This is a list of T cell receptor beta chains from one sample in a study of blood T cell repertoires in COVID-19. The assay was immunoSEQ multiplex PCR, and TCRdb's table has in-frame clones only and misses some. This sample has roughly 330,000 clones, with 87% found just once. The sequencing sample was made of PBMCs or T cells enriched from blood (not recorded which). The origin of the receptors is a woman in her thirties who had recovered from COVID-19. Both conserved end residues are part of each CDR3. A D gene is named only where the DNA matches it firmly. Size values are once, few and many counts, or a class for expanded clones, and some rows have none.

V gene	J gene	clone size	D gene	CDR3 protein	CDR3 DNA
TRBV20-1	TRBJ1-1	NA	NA	CSVWNTEAFF	TGCAGTGTATGGAACACTGAAGCTTTCTTT
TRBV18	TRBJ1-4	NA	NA	CASSPATNEKLFF	TGTGCCAGCTCGCCTGCGACTAATGAAAAACTGTTTTTT
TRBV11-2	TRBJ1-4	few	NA	CASSLGTLGGKLFF	TGTGCCAGCAGCTTAGGGACACTAGGGGGAAAACTGTTTTTT
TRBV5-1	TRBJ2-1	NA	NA	CASSTGITSYNEQFF	TGCGCCAGCAGCACAGGGATAACATCCTACAATGAGCAGTTCTTC
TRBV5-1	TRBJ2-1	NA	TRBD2	CASSWGLAAEYNEQFF	TGCGCCAGCAGCTGGGGACTAGCGGCTGAGTACAATGAGCAGTTCTTC
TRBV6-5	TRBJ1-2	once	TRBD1	CAAALGAGGADGYTF	TGTGCCGCAGCTCTCGGAGCAGGGGGCGCGGATGGCTACACCTTC
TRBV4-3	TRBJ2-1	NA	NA	CASSPHIGAYNEQFF	TGCGCCAGCAGCCCTCATATAGGGGCTTACAATGAGCAGTTCTTC
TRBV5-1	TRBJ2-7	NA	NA	CASSLQGTSSYEQYF	TGCGCCAGCAGCTTACAGGGTACGAGCTCCTACGAGCAGTACTTC
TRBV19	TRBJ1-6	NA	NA	CASSIGQGQAPLHF	TGTGCCAGTAGTATCGGCCAGGGGCAGGCACCCCTCCACTTT
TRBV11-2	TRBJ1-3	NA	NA	CASSPAGQLYTIYF	TGTGCCAGCAGCCCCGCGGGCCAGTTGTACACCATATATTTT
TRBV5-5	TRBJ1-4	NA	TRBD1	CASSWDRETNEKLFF	TGTGCCAGCAGCTGGGACAGGGAAACTAATGAAAAACTGTTTTTT
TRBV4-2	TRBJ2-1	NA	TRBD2	CASSQVLAGAYNEQFF	TGTGCCAGCAGCCAAGTACTAGCGGGTGCTTACAATGAGCAGTTCTTC
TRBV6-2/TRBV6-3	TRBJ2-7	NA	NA	CASSYGRGDFYEQYF	TGTGCCAGCAGTTACGGCCGGGGAGATTTCTACGAGCAGTACTTC
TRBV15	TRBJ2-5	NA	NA	CATSREIGWETQYF	TGTGCCACCAGCAGAGAGATCGGGTGGGAGACCCAGTACTTC
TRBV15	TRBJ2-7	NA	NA	CATRPTGIFYEQYF	TGTGCCACCAGACCGACAGGAATTTTCTACGAGCAGTACTTC
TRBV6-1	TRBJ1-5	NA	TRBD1	CASSEFGQGTGQPQHF	TGTGCCAGCAGTGAATTTGGACAGGGGACGGGGCAGCCCCAGCATTTT
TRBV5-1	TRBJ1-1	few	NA	CASSLGSSNTEAFF	TGCGCCAGCAGCTTGGGGAGCTCGAACACTGAAGCTTTCTTT
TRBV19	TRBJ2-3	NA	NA	CASSTRGADTQYF	TGTGCCAGTAGTACCCGGGGGGCGGATACGCAGTATTTT
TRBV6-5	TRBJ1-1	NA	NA	CASSYSSLNTEAFF	TGTGCCAGCAGTTACTCGAGTCTGAACACTGAAGCTTTCTTT
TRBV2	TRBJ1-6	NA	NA	CASSDLAEVSSYNSPLHF	TGTGCCAGCAGTGACCTCGCAGAGGTCAGCTCCTATAATTCACCCCTCCACTTT
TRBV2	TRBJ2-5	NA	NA	CASGVARETQYF	TGTGCCAGCGGCGTAGCGAGAGAGACCCAGTACTTC
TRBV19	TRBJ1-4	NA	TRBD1	CASSWDRDLVDSGKLFF	TGTGCCAGTTCCTGGGACAGGGACCTGGTTGATTCGGGAAAACTGTTTTTT
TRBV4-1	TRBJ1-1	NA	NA	CASSRGTEAFF	TGCGCCAGCAGCCGAGGCACTGAAGCTTTCTTT
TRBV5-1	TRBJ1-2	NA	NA	CASSPGRGGYGYTF	TGCGCCAGCAGCCCCGGGCGGGGTGGGTATGGCTACACCTTC
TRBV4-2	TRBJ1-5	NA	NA	CASSQESGSHQPQHF	TGTGCCAGCAGCCAAGAATCAGGTTCTCATCAGCCCCAGCATTTT
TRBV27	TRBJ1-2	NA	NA	CASSLRRGYGYTF	TGTGCCAGCAGTCTGAGGAGGGGATATGGCTACACCTTC
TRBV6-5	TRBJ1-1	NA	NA	CASSYTQGGISEAFF	TGTGCCAGCAGTTACACACAGGGTGGGATTTCGGAAGCTTTCTTT
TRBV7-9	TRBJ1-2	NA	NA	CASSPRQGYGYTF	TGTGCCAGCAGCCCCCGGCAGGGCTATGGCTACACCTTC
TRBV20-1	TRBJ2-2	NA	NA	CSARARGELFF	TGCAGTGCTAGAGCTAGAGGGGAGCTGTTTTTT
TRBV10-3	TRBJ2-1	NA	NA	CAISVLQTLYNEQFF	TGTGCCATCAGTGTGTTGCAGACTCTATACAATGAGCAGTTCTTC
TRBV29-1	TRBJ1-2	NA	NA	CSVGQVDGYTF	TGCAGCGTGGGGCAGGTGGATGGCTACACCTTC
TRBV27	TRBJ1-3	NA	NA	CASSFTGGTIYF	TGTGCCAGCAGTTTCACCGGAGGCACCATATATTTT
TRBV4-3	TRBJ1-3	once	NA	CASSQDRLYSGGNTIYF	TGCGCCAGCAGCCAAGATCGGTTATATTCGGGGGGGAACACCATATATTTT
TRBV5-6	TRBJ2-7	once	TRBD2	CASSSDSGAYEQYF	TGTGCCAGCAGCTCTGATAGCGGGGCCTACGAGCAGTACTTC
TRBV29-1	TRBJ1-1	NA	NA	CSVNRGGADEAFF	TGCAGCGTTAACCGGGGGGGCGCGGATGAAGCTTTCTTT
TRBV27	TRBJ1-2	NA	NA	CASSFTGNRGYTF	TGTGCCAGCAGTTTCACAGGGAATCGGGGCTACACCTTC
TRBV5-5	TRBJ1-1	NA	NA	CASSWVGGQNTEAFF	TGTGCCAGCAGCTGGGTCGGGGGTCAGAACACTGAAGCTTTCTTT
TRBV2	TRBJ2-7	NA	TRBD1	CASSGDRGGEQYF	TGTGCCAGCAGTGGGGACAGGGGAGGGGAGCAGTACTTC
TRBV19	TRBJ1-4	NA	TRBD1	CASTQGNEKLFF	TGTGCCAGTACACAGGGGAATGAAAAACTGTTTTTT
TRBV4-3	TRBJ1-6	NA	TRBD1	CASSQDGTVAGSPLHF	TGCGCCAGCAGCCAAGATGGGACAGTCGCTGGTTCACCCCTCCACTTT
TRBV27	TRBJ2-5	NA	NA	CASSFDSLYQETQYF	TGTGCCAGCAGTTTTGACTCCCTGTACCAAGAGACCCAGTACTTC
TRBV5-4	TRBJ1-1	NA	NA	CASSHARGDTEAFF	TGTGCCAGCAGCCATGCAAGGGGCGACACTGAAGCTTTCTTT
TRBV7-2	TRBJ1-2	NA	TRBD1	CASRGQGGYGYTF	TGTGCCAGCAGGGGACAGGGAGGCTATGGCTACACCTTC
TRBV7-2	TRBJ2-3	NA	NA	CASSLGETAPSTDTQYF	TGTGCCAGCAGCTTAGGAGAGACAGCCCCTAGCACAGATACGCAGTATTTT
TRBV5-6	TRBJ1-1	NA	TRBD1	CASSYMDRAETFF	TGTGCCAGCAGCTATATGGACAGGGCGGAAACTTTCTTT
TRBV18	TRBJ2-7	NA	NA	CASSPSGDEQYF	TGTGCCAGCTCACCATCCGGGGACGAGCAGTACTTC
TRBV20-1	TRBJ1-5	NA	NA	CSASQGRGNQPQHF	TGCAGTGCTAGTCAGGGCAGGGGCAATCAGCCCCAGCATTTT
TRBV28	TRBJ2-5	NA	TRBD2	CASSPGGNQETQYF	TGTGCCAGCAGCCCCGGGGGGAACCAAGAGACCCAGTACTTC
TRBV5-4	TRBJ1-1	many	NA	CASSPVGGAATEAFF	TGTGCCAGCAGCCCGGTGGGGGGAGCGGCCACTGAAGCTTTCTTT
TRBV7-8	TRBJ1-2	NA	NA	CASSAGESYGYTF	TGTGCCAGCAGCGCCGGGGAAAGCTATGGCTACACCTTC